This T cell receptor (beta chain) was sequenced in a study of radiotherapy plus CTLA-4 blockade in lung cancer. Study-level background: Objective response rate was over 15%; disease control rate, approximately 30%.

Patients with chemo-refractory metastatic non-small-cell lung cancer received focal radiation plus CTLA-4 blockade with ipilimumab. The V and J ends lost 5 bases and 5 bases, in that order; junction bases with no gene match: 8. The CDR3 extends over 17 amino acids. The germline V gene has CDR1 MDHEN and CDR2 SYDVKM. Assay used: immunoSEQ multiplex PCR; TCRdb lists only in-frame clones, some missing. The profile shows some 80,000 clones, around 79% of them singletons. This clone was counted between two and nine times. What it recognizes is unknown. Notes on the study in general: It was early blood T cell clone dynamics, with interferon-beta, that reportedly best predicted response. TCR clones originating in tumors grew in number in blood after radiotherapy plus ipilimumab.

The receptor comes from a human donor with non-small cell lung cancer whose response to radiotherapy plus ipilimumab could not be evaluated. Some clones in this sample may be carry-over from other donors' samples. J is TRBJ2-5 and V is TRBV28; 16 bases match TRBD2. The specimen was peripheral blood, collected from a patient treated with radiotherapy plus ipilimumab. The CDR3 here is CASSVGLAGGIPETQYF. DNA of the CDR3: TGTGCCAGCAGTGTGGGACTAGCGGGGGGGATTCCCGAGACCCAGTACTTC. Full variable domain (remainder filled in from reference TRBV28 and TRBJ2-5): DVKVTQSSRYLVKRTGEKVFLECVQDMDHENMFWYRQDPGLGLRLIYFSYDVKMKEKGDIPEGYSVSREKKERFSLILESASTNQTSMYLCASSVGLAGGIPETQYFGPGTRLLVL.